This note documents a single T cell receptor beta chain sequence. Ophthalmopathy donors showed moderate-to-severe activity, CAS ≥3, NOSPECS ≥4 and a duration under 3 months. Germline V gene sequence: CDR1 SGHAT, CDR2 FQNNGV. The ends lost 1 base at V and 5 bases at J; junction bases unmatched: 4. The CDR3 consists of 15 residues. The sequenced template was RNA, covering the TCR beta CDR3 region. First-round RT-PCR with HTBI primers preceded a second-round multiplex PCR. A single record per CDR3 protein comes from TCRdb applying MiXCR to the multiplex PCR reads. The sample lists approximately 210,000 distinct CDR3 sequences, 20% to 25% occurring once. This sample is drawn from a study of Graves' ophthalmopathy and Graves' hyperthyroidism.

The TCR sequence derives from a woman aged 45 to 65 with Graves' ophthalmopathy. The specimen was peripheral blood. The V and J genes are TRBV11-2 and TRBJ2-5; 10 nucleotides agree with TRBD1. CDR3 coding DNA: TGTGCCAGCAGCTTAGTTTGGACAGGGGGGGAGACCCAGTACTTC. Amino acid sequence: CASSLVWTGGETQYF.